Here is one T cell receptor (beta chain) with its context. Its antigen is undetermined. TCRdb independently ran MiXCR on the RT-PCR reads; one entry per CDR3 protein. The sample carries approximately 730,000 distinct CDR3 sequences, approximately 15% recorded once. The CDR3 has 15 amino acids. CDR1 SGHTA and CDR2 FQGNSA come from the germline V gene. V was clipped by 5 bases and J by 2 bases; unmatched bases: 9. The data were obtained in a study of response to subunit inactivated influenza vaccine. Whole-study findings and limits: It was suggested by the authors that few new T cells are recruited by each seasonal influenza vaccination.

J is TRBJ2-7 and V is TRBV7-2, with 7 bases matching TRBD2. This material consisted of PBMCs from blood, taken 14 to 15 days before vaccination. This receptor was identified in a man in his forties or fifties who received an inactivated influenza vaccine. In nucleotides, the CDR3 is TGTGCCAGCAGCCGAGCGGGAACCATAACCTACGAGCAGTACTTC. Translated, it gives CASSRAGTITYEQYF. The complete variable domain, with remaining parts taken from reference TRBV7-2 and TRBJ2-7, reads GAGVSQSPSNKVTEKGKDVELRCDPISGHTALYWYRQSLGQGLEFLIYFQGNSAPDKSGLPSDRFSAERTGGSVSTLTIQRTQQEDSAVYLCASSRAGTITYEQYFGPGTRLTVT.